The 28 T cell receptor beta chains given below trace back to one sample, sequenced in a study of blood T cell repertoires in COVID-19. Using immunoSEQ multiplex PCR, the repertoire was profiled, and TCRdb retains in-frame clones only, with some absent. The sample shows 90,000 to 110,000 clones, around 80% of them seen only once. Source material: peripheral blood. All receptors derive from a woman at least 80 years old with acute or convalescent COVID-19.

The chain couples TRBV5-4 to TRBJ2-1; D is uncertain. The CDR3 consists of 13 residues. Germline values: CDR1 SGHNT, CDR2 YYREEE (reference sequence). V was cut by 10 bases and J by 4 bases, with 15 bases left in between. The CDR3 region has the DNA TGTGCCTGCGGCCGAGGTGGGTACAATGAGCAGTTCTTC. It is translated as CACGRGGYNEQFF. Full variable domain (outside the CDR3, taken from reference TRBV5-4 and TRBJ2-1): ETGVTQSPTHLIKTRGQQVTLRCSSQSGHNTVSWYQQALGQGPQFIFQYYREEENGRGNFPPRFSGLQFPNYSSELNVNALELDDSALYLCACGRGGYNEQFFGPGTRLTVL.

V and J are TRBV5-1 and TRBJ2-1, with D possibly being TRBD1 (6 bases). The CDR3 has 14 amino acids. Between the trimmed V and J ends, which lost 2 bases and 1 base, there was a span of 7 bases. Germline assignment: CDR1 SGHRS and CDR2 YFSETQ. The CDR3 reads CASSFQGSYNEQFF. DNA for the CDR3: TGCGCCAGCAGCTTTCAGGGGTCCTACAATGAGCAGTTCTTC. The variable domain in full, with the rest retrieved from reference TRBV5-1 and TRBJ2-1, is KAGVTQTPRYLIKTRGQQVTLSCSPISGHRSVSWYQQTPGQGLQFLFEYFSETQRNKGNFPGRFSGRQFSNSRSEMNVSTLELGDSALYLCASSFQGSYNEQFFGPGTRLTVL.

This chain uses TRBV6-9 with TRBJ1-2; 8 bases align to TRBD1. V dropped 2 bases and J dropped 7; count of bases not matched to a gene: 12. The CDR3 length is 16 residues. From germline, CDR1 is MNHGY and CDR2 SVAAGI. The CDR3 sequence is CASSYKRTGWEGGYTF. The CDR3 DNA reads TGTGCCAGCAGTTATAAAAGGACAGGGTGGGAGGGTGGCTACACCTTC.

The chain joins TRBV2 to TRBJ1-6, with 8 positions matching TRBD1. The CDR3 has 21 residues. V was pared by 7 bases and J by 0 bases, with 20 bases of the junction left unmatched. Germline loops: CDR1 SNHLY, CDR2 FYNNEI. Here the CDR3 reads CASTLRIGLTGESSYNSPLHF. CDR3 in DNA: TGTGCCAGCACCCTAAGGATAGGTTTGACAGGGGAAAGCTCCTATAATTCACCCCTCCACTTT.

This chain connects TRBV6-1 to TRBJ2-1; possibly TRBD1 for D (6 bases). The CDR3 totals 15 residues. CDR1 and CDR2 from the germline V gene are MNHNS and SASEGT. V was shortened by 0 bases and J by 4 bases, with 10 bases between the two germline ends. The CDR3 loop reads CASSEAHGQYNEQFF. The CDR3 coding sequence is TGTGCCAGCAGTGAAGCGCATGGACAGTACAATGAGCAGTTCTTC.

The CDR3 protein is CATSGTSGRFSYNEQFF. CDR3 DNA sequence: TGTGCCACCAGTGGCACTAGCGGGAGGTTTTCCTACAATGAGCAGTTCTTC. V usage is TRBV24-1 and J usage is TRBJ2-1; 12 nucleotides align to TRBD2. V dropped 5 bases and J dropped 1; count of bases not matched to a gene: 5. This CDR3 spans 17 amino acids. CDR1 KGHDR and CDR2 SFDVKD come from the germline V gene.

The V and J genes are TRBV7-8 and TRBJ1-5; 7 positions match TRBD1. V lost 5 bases and J lost 6; bases outside the gene matches: 7. This CDR3 region has 14 residues. Germline CDR1 SGHVS, CDR2 FQNEAQ. This CDR3 is CASSRDRVSQPQHF. In nucleotides, the CDR3 is TGTGCCAGCAGCCGAGACAGGGTGAGTCAGCCCCAGCATTTT.

The chain carries TRBV7-9 and TRBJ1-2; possible D gene TRBD1, 6 bases. Between the trimmed V and J ends, which lost 5 bases and 4 bases, there was a span of 8 bases. Germline V gives CDR1 SEHNR, CDR2 FQNEAQ (reference sequence). This CDR3 contains 12 residues. The CDR3 region is CASSPGAYGYTF. The CDR3 nucleotides are TGTGCCAGCAGCCCAGGGGCCTATGGCTACACCTTC.

V usage is TRBV9 and J usage is TRBJ1-2; D is possibly TRBD1 (6 bases). From germline, CDR1 is SGDLS and CDR2 YYNGEE. Trimming took 4 bases from V and 4 from J, leaving 20 bases between them. The CDR3 loop spans 16 amino acids. CDR3 protein: CASSTATGRVAYGYTF. The CDR3 region has the DNA TGTGCCAGCAGCACAGCGACAGGTCGGGTTGCCTATGGCTACACCTTC.

The table lists this clone with a few counts. This sequence joins TRBV27 and TRBJ1-3, with 8 bases fitting TRBD1. The CDR3 has 15 residues. V was pared by 6 bases and J by 0 bases, with 4 bases of the junction left unmatched. Germline lookup yields CDR1 MNHEY and CDR2 SMNVEV (reference sequence). The CDR3 sequence: CASSRDRYSGNTIYF. The CDR3 DNA sequence: TGTGCCAGCAGCCGGGACAGGTACTCTGGAAACACCATATATTTT.

The chain employs TRBV11-2 and TRBJ2-1; D is unclear. Looked up from germline, CDR1 is SGHAT and CDR2 is FQNNGV. The V gene lost 0 bases and the J gene lost 3 bases, with 9 bases spanning the gap. This CDR3 comprises 15 residues. The CDR3 DNA reads TGTGCCAGCAGCTTAGATCCTGGCGGCTACAATGAGCAGTTCTTC. Translating it yields CASSLDPGGYNEQFF.

This chain connects TRBV5-4 to TRBJ1-2, with 7 positions matching TRBD1. Germline assignment: CDR1 SGHNT and CDR2 YYREEE (reference sequence). CDR3 length: 17 residues. With 2 bases clipped from V and 8 bases from J, the junction kept 18 bases outside the gene matches. The chain's CDR3 is CASSLPLGGGIEMGYTF. CDR3 nucleotides: TGTGCCAGCAGCTTACCCCTTGGAGGGGGCATAGAGATGGGCTACACCTTC.

V gene TRBV2 combines with J gene TRBJ1-1; D may be TRBD1 (5 bases). V lost 3 bases, J lost 7 bases, and 9 bases lay in between. From germline, CDR1 is SNHLY and CDR2 FYNNEI. This CDR3 spans 12 amino acids. CDR3 residues: CASSEGRGEAFF. Written as DNA, the CDR3 is TGTGCCAGCAGTGAGGGGCGAGGTGAAGCTTTCTTT.

The chain is built from TRBV2 and TRBJ2-2; weak D call: TRBD1 (7 bases). Germline V gene sequence: CDR1 SNHLY, CDR2 FYNNEI. CDR3 length: 13 amino acids. Trimming took 6 bases from V and 7 from J, leaving 12 bases between them. This chain's CDR3 is CASSQGGSGELFF. DNA for the CDR3: TGTGCCAGCAGCCAGGGGGGAAGCGGGGAGCTGTTTTTT.

This chain joins TRBV28 and TRBJ2-1; 7 nucleotides line up with TRBD2. CDR3 size: 16 residues. Germline loops: CDR1 MDHEN, CDR2 SYDVKM. V trimming: 6 bases; J trimming: 4 bases; junction bases outside the gene matches: 12. Here the CDR3 DNA reads TGTGCCAGCAGGAGTCTCCAAGCGGGGTCTTACAATGAGCAGTTCTTC. It translates to CASRSLQAGSYNEQFF.

This rearrangement joins TRBV3-1 (or the pseudogene TRBV3-2) to TRBJ1-6; 8 bases match TRBD1. Germline V lookup: CDR1 LGHDT, CDR2 YNNKEL (reference sequence). Trimming removed 3 bases from V and 10 bases from J; junction bases left unmatched: 5. The CDR3 consists of 14 residues. The CDR3 DNA reads as TGTGCCAGCAGCCAGGGACAGGAATGGTCACCCCTCCACTTT. Protein sequence: CASSQGQEWSPLHF.

The rearrangement uses TRBV28 and TRBJ2-7, with D perhaps matching TRBD1 (5 bases). V was trimmed by 6 bases and J by 0 bases, leaving 15 bases between them. The length of the CDR3 is 15 residues. Germline CDR1 MDHEN, CDR2 SYDVKM. The CDR3 DNA reads TGTGCCAGCAGGGACACCCCGGAGAGCTCCTACGAGCAGTACTTC. Protein: CASRDTPESSYEQYF.

V is TRBV18 and J is TRBJ2-7; 7 nucleotides align to TRBD1. The CDR3 has 14 amino acids. J was trimmed by 0 bases and V by 3 bases; bases with no gene match: 2. Germline CDR1 reads KGHSH; CDR2 reads LQKENI. The CDR3: CASSPTGSSYEQYV. The CDR3 DNA reads TGTGCCAGCTCACCGACAGGGAGCTCCTACGAGCAGTACGTC.

V is TRBV3-1 (or the pseudogene TRBV3-2) and J is TRBJ2-5; 11 nucleotides agree with TRBD2. The ends lost 10 bases at V and 5 bases at J; junction bases unmatched: 6. In germline, CDR1 is LGHDT, CDR2 YNNKEL (reference sequence). The CDR3 totals 13 residues. The CDR3: CATAVAGGETQYF. CDR3 nucleotide sequence: TGTGCCACTGCGGTAGCGGGAGGGGAGACCCAGTACTTC.

This clone was picked up one time. The rearrangement links TRBV5-1 to TRBJ1-5; perhaps TRBD1 as D (5 bases). Germline V gives CDR1 SGHRS, CDR2 YFSETQ. V shed 5 bases and J shed 6 bases, with 15 bases lying between them. This CDR3 has 14 residues. The CDR3 nucleotides are TGCGCCAGCAGTCCCGACAGTGTTTTTCAGCCCCAGCATTTT. Protein sequence: CASSPDSVFQPQHF.

In its sample, this clone was seen a few times. The chain carries TRBV7-9 and TRBJ2-7; TRBD1 matches 7 bases. CDR1 is SEHNR, CDR2 FQNEAQ, per germline (reference sequence). V shed 5 bases, J shed 3 bases, and the junction held 7 bases outside the gene matches. This CDR3 is 14 amino acids long. CDR3 sequence (DNA): TGTGCCAGCAGCCCCCGAGACAGGGACTACGAGCAGTACTTC. Translation: CASSPRDRDYEQYF.

The CDR3 is CASSMAGARSTDTQYF. In DNA form, the CDR3 reads TGTGCCAGTAGTATGGCGGGGGCTCGGTCCACAGATACGCAGTATTTT. This chain uses TRBV19 with TRBJ2-3; D possibly corresponds to TRBD2 (7 bases). CDR1 and CDR2 (germline): LNHDA, SQIVND (reference sequence). The CDR3 contains 16 residues. Trimming left V 3 bases short and J 2 bases short, with 15 bases between.

V is TRBV5-6 and J is TRBJ2-5; D unresolved. Germline assignment: CDR1 SGHDT and CDR2 YYEEEE. The CDR3 runs to 12 residues. The V and J ends lost 7 bases and 4 bases respectively, with 11 bases between them. The CDR3 here is CASGPGLETQYF. CDR3 coding DNA: TGTGCCAGCGGCCCCGGGTTAGAGACCCAGTACTTC.

The chain uses TRBV28 and TRBJ1-6, with 8 nucleotides matching TRBD1. V lost 4 bases, J lost 9 bases, and 8 bases stayed unmatched. This CDR3 has 15 amino acids. Germline V gives CDR1 MDHEN, CDR2 SYDVKM. This CDR3 reads CASSSHRGIGSPLHF. In nucleotides, the CDR3 is TGTGCCAGCAGTTCTCACAGGGGGATTGGTTCACCCCTCCACTTT.

The chain couples TRBV11-2 to TRBJ2-2; 8 nucleotides agree with TRBD1. This CDR3 spans 14 amino acids. Germline CDR1 and CDR2: SGHAT and FQNNGV. The trim removed 5 bases at V and 7 bases at J, leaving 6 bases unmatched. CDR3 loop: CASSRGQGGGELFF. Written as DNA, the CDR3 is TGTGCCAGCAGCCGAGGACAGGGCGGCGGGGAGCTGTTTTTT.

This clone occurred a few times. The chain joins TRBV19 to TRBJ1-3; perhaps TRBD1 as D (5 bases). The CDR3 contains 15 residues. Germline V CDR1 and CDR2: LNHDA, SQIVND (reference sequence). Deletions cut 5 bases from V and 8 bases from J, with 19 bases between. Written as DNA, the CDR3 is TGTGCCAGTAGTTTTTACGGGACTTCGTTTGACACCATATATTTT. Translated: CASSFYGTSFDTIYF.

This clone was seen just once. The chain combines TRBV6-5 with TRBJ1-5, with 10 bases fitting TRBD1. This CDR3 is 13 amino acids long. Germline CDR1 and CDR2: MNHEY and SVGAGI. V shed 6 bases and J 7 bases; nucleotides not matched to a gene: 3. CDR3 in amino acids: CASRDRGRQPQHF. The CDR3 DNA is TGTGCCAGCAGGGACAGGGGGAGGCAGCCCCAGCATTTT.

V usage is TRBV18 and J usage is TRBJ1-1; 7 positions agree with TRBD1. The CDR3 extends over 12 amino acids. V was pared by 6 bases and J by 8 bases, with 6 bases of the junction left unmatched. Germline V gene sequence: CDR1 KGHSH, CDR2 LQKENI. The CDR3 nucleotides read TGTGCCAGCTCCCCCCAGACAGGGGAAGCTTTCTTT. Protein product: CASSPQTGEAFF.